This TCR beta chain stems from a study of T cells in Graves' hyperthyroidism and ophthalmopathy. This clonotype showed up many times. The antigen is unknown. Amplification of TCR beta CDR3 regions used RNA as the template. Carried out on the TCR CDR3, a first-round RT-PCR used the HTBI primer set. Each CDR3 protein is one row after TCRdb ran MiXCR on the multiplex PCR reads. Of roughly 840,000 distinct CDR3 sequences detected, 38% appear once; the ten largest clones hold over 8%. Findings and caveats of the study: Most thyroid clonotypes expanded above 0.001 appeared in blood too.

This CDR3 spans 14 amino acids. Losses at the gene ends were 6 bases for V and 2 bases for J; bases not matched to a gene: 6. Germline V gives CDR1 SEHNR, CDR2 FQNEAQ (reference sequence). Sequenced input: blood. The V gene is TRBV7-9, the J gene TRBJ1-2; 7 nucleotides agree with TRBD1. The receptor was derived from a man younger than 30 with Graves' hyperthyroidism. As DNA, the CDR3 is TGTGCCAGCAGTACGCGGACAGGCAACTATGGCTACACCTTC. This encodes CASSTRTGNYGYTF.